This passage covers 8 T cell receptor beta chains from one sample sequenced in a study of cytomegalovirus exposure and HLA in healthy donors. PCR primers comprised 60 Vbeta and 13 Jbeta primers. Produced via immunoSEQ multiplex PCR; TCRdb's table is partial and in-frame only. The data hold about 160,000 clones, with around 82% observed a single time. The sequencing sample was made of PBMCs. These receptors were obtained from a man aged 50 to 60 in good health and CMV-seropositive.

The chain is built from TRBV28 and TRBJ2-1; TRBD2 matches at 12 bases. In germline, CDR1 is MDHEN, CDR2 SYDVKM. Trimming took 7 bases from V and 7 from J; bases not matched to a gene: 8. The CDR3 covers 15 residues. The CDR3 region is CASTPLAGGPNEQFF. The CDR3 region has the DNA TGTGCCAGCACCCCCCTAGCGGGAGGGCCGAATGAGCAGTTCTTC.

V and J are TRBV6-1 and TRBJ1-5, with a tentative D call TRBD1 (6 bases). Germline CDR1 reads MNHNS; CDR2 reads SASEGT. Trimming removed 4 bases from V and 12 bases from J, with 22 bases in between. This CDR3 comprises 15 residues. The CDR3, as DNA: TGTGCCAGCAGTGCCTTTCAGGGGCTCAAGATAGGCCAGCATTTT. Amino acids: CASSAFQGLKIGQHF.

The V and J genes are TRBV7-2 and TRBJ2-7; 8 bases match TRBD1. CDR1 and CDR2 from the germline V gene are SGHTA and FQGNSA. CDR3 length: 14 amino acids. The trim removed 5 bases at V and 3 bases at J, leaving 6 bases unmatched. The CDR3 loop is CASSLGQVLYEQYF. Here the CDR3 DNA reads TGTGCCAGCAGCCTGGGACAGGTTCTCTACGAGCAGTACTTC.

This chain connects TRBV5-6 to TRBJ2-7; 8 bases match TRBD1. J was trimmed by 0 bases and V by 0 bases; bases with no gene match: 5. The CDR3 runs 16 residues. Germline lookup yields CDR1 SGHDT and CDR2 YYEEEE. As DNA, the CDR3 is TGTGCCAGCAGCTTGGCTGTGACAGGGGCCTCCTACGAGCAGTACTTC. As protein: CASSLAVTGASYEQYF.

J is TRBJ1-5 and V is TRBV7-3; TRBD1 agrees at 7 bases. Germline V gene lookup returns CDR1 SGHTA and CDR2 FQGTGA. The length of the CDR3 is 14 residues. Trimming removed 3 bases from V and 7 bases from J; junction bases left unmatched: 6. CDR3 sequence: CASSFNRGWQPQHF. DNA for the CDR3: TGTGCCAGCAGCTTCAACAGGGGTTGGCAGCCCCAGCATTTT.

The chain couples TRBV6-4 to TRBJ1-2; no clear D. From germline, CDR1 is MRHNA and CDR2 SNTAGT. V dropped 9 bases and J dropped 3 bases, with 8 bases sitting between them. This CDR3 comprises 11 residues. The CDR3 is CASTVDYGYTF. DNA for the CDR3: TGTGCCAGTACAGTGGACTATGGCTACACCTTC.

This chain links TRBV5-4 with TRBJ1-1; weak D call: TRBD1 (5 bases). The CDR3 has 14 amino acids. The V end was cut by 4 bases, the J end by 4 bases, with 14 bases between. Germline V lookup: CDR1 SGHNT, CDR2 YYREEE (reference sequence). CDR3 protein: CASSVRDGGTEAFF. CDR3 nucleotides: TGTGCCAGCAGCGTCAGGGATGGCGGCACTGAAGCTTTCTTT.

The chain links TRBV7-2 to TRBJ1-3; D perhaps matches TRBD1 (5 bases). From germline, CDR1 is SGHTA and CDR2 FQGNSA. The CDR3 has 15 residues. Trimming pared 5 bases from V and 5 bases from J, leaving 16 bases between. The CDR3 bases are TGTGCCAGCAGCCGCGAGCCGGGGGGTCGAAACACCATATATTTT. Translation: CASSREPGGRNTIYF.